These 5 T cell receptor beta chains were all obtained from the same sample, sequenced in a study of regulatory T cells in long-lasting Graves disease. Building the TCR beta libraries relied on iRepertoire HTBI primers, and CDR3 regions underwent Arm-PCR. TCRdb reprocessed the multiplex PCR reads via MiXCR and lists one record per CDR3 protein. The sample carries about 220,000 distinct CDR3 sequences, roughly 19% recorded once. The time point here: newly diagnosed GD, antithyroid drugs for less than 3 months. With RNA extracted from PBMCs as input, the TCR library was made. These data also featured in a second study, about T cells in Graves' hyperthyroidism and ophthalmopathy.

Sequences were derived from peripheral blood mononuclear cells (PBMCs), sampled at new diagnosis, from a patient treated with antithyroid drugs. Source of these receptors: a young woman with Graves disease.

A few counts support this clonotype. A much larger clone differs by one base, so this may be a read error. This chain links TRBV20-1 with TRBJ2-7; D may be TRBD1 or TRBD2 (5 bases each). V was shortened by 5 bases and J by 2 bases, with 16 bases between the two germline ends. CDR3 length: 14 amino acids. Germline V gives CDR1 DFQATT, CDR2 SNEGSKA (reference sequence). For the CDR3, the DNA is TGCAGTGCTGTCGGGACCGCTATTACCTACGAGCAGTACTTC. Translated, it gives CSAVGTAITYEQYF.

The rearrangement links TRBV2 to TRBJ2-1; TRBD2 aligns across 11 bases. Trimming cost V 1 base and J 4 bases; bases outside gene matches: 6. The CDR3 consists of 17 residues. The germline V gene encodes CDR1 SNHLY and CDR2 FYNNEI. In DNA form, the CDR3 reads TGTGCCAGCAGTGAAGGTCCGCTAGCGGGAGGTTACAATGAGCAGTTCTTC. Translation gives CASSEGPLAGGYNEQFF.

In this sample, this clonotype turned up many times. This chain links TRBV4-2 with TRBJ1-3; D is unresolved. This CDR3 has 15 amino acids. The V gene lost 4 bases and the J gene lost 3 bases, with 13 bases spanning the gap. CDR1 is LGHNA, CDR2 YNFKEQ, per germline. The CDR3 loop is CASSPSMTYGNTIYF. CDR3 DNA: TGTGCCAGCAGCCCCAGTATGACTTATGGAAACACCATATATTTT.

In its sample, this clonotype was seen many times. V gene TRBV5-1 combines with J gene TRBJ2-5; 11 bases are a match to TRBD2. V lost 0 bases, J lost 1 base, and 5 bases stayed unmatched. The CDR3 has 17 amino acids. Per germline, CDR1 SGHRS and CDR2 YFSETQ. CDR3 sequence reads: CASSLAGTSGAQETQYF. The CDR3 DNA reads TGCGCCAGCAGCTTGGCCGGGACTAGCGGCGCCCAAGAGACCCAGTACTTC.

The CDR3 DNA is TGTGCCAGCAGTCGGGCCGCGGTACCCCTCCACTTT. Its translation is CASSRAAVPLHF. J is TRBJ1-6 and V is TRBV2; no firm D call. Germline V gives CDR1 SNHLY, CDR2 FYNNEI. V lost 5 bases to trimming and J lost 12 bases, with 11 bases between them. The CDR3 covers 12 residues.